The entry below gives a single T cell receptor (beta chain) sequence along with its context. The data originate from a study of shared clonotypes between healthy human individuals. The method was immunoSEQ multiplex PCR; TCRdb's version includes in-frame clones alone and lacks a portion of them. Among about 2.4 million clones, 85% to 95% were seen once, and the ten largest hold around 0.14%. Trimming took 4 bases from V and 0 from J, leaving 16 bases between them. This CDR3 comprises 17 residues. Germline V lookup: CDR1 SGHKS, CDR2 YYEKEE (reference sequence). Material for sequencing was naive CD4+ T cells sorted from blood. The subset was: CD45RA+ positively selected. This clonotype originated in a man younger than 35 in good health. This chain uses TRBV5-5 with TRBJ1-4; D call uncertain. DNA for the CDR3: TGTGCCAGCAGCATACTGCAGCAACTATCAACTAATGAAAAACTGTTTTTT. Translation: CASSILQQLSTNEKLFF.